The clone carrying this TCR beta chain was found once. Its antigen is still unknown. The junction departs from germline at one end; a sequencing error may be responsible. The data were taken from a study of PD-1 blockade in classical Hodgkin lymphoma. The overall study: Nivolumab 3 mg/kg was given intravenously every 2 weeks.

Germline V gene data show CDR1 as SNHLY and CDR2 as FYNNEI. The length of the CDR3 is 12 residues. Whole-study results and caveats: Newly diagnosed patients had baseline TCR diversity that was reportedly lower than that of healthy donors. CD4+ but not CD8+ TCR diversity rose significantly by C4D1.

Described time point: cycle 4 day 1 (C4D1), after more than five weeks of nivolumab. With no exception, relapse followed autologous stem cell transplantation in all patients, and brentuximab vedotin exposure varied. Data came from immunoSEQ multiplex PCR; TCRdb stores just in-frame clones and leaves some out. The sample records nearly 20,000 clones, roughly 72% being singletons. The material sequenced was peripheral blood mononuclear cells (PBMCs), taken before the fourth cycle of nivolumab. The receptor's source is a human donor with classical Hodgkin lymphoma. This sequence joins TRBV2 and TRBJ1-1; tentative D call: TRBD1 (5 bases). The CDR3 DNA is TGTGCCGGCAGGGATCCGAACACTGAAGCTTTCTTT. Its translation: CAGRDPNTEAFF.